The clone carrying this TCR beta chain has a handful of counts. Its antigen remains unidentified. This specimen comes from a study of CD4 T cells in relation to SARS-CoV-2 and coronaviruses. In the study overall: PBMCs were cultured with antigen for nine to eleven days before TCR beta sequencing.

Losses at the gene ends were 6 bases for V and 9 bases for J; bases not matched to a gene: 13. The CDR3 loop spans 14 amino acids. Germline-derived CDR1 and CDR2 are WNHNN and SYGVQD (reference sequence). CD4+ T cells from unexposed donors were obtained before the COVID-19 pandemic (2011-2018). The cells were cultured for under 13 days before CD4+ T cells were isolated. As cell numbers allowed, unexposed-donor CD4+ T cells faced SARS-CoV-2 S/N and four cold-coronavirus spikes. Here immunoSEQ multiplex PCR was the method, and the copy in TCRdb shows in-frame clones only, minus some. The sample includes around 23,000 clones, more than 60% of them seen just once. Study results and caveats: Crossreactivity was assessed only for spike protein, not other viral proteins.

The sample was CD4+ T cells from PBMCs, cultured in vitro. The chain uses TRBV10-1 and TRBJ2-7; 8 nucleotides match TRBD1. The TCR originated in a human donor in good health. CDR3 loop: CASSIDRGGLGQYF. DNA for the CDR3: TGCGCCAGCAGCATTGACAGGGGCGGTCTAGGGCAGTACTTC.